A single sample gave rise to the 21 T cell receptor beta chains below, sequenced in a study of T cell repertoires in cytomegalovirus infection. In TCRdb, the reads were re-called with MiXCR into one record per CDR3 protein. The sample includes hundreds of thousands of distinct CDR3 sequences, about 44% of them seen just once. Their recognized antigens are unknown. Sequenced here: cultured PBMCs, sampled from culture after CMV antigen stimulation. All receptors come from a human donor in good health (CMV status not recorded). Some clones in this sample may be carry-over from other donors' samples.

The chain combines TRBV7-9 with TRBJ2-1; no clear D. The germline V and J ends were trimmed by 7 bases and 7 bases, with 17 bases remaining between them. The CDR3 is 14 amino acids. Germline V gives CDR1 SEHNR, CDR2 FQNEAQ (reference sequence). As DNA, the CDR3 is TGTGCCAGCACCCCAAGGCTCCCCCGGAATGAGCAGTTCTTC. Amino acid sequence: CASTPRLPRNEQFF.

The genes are TRBV18 and TRBJ1-5; D gene unclear. This CDR3 comprises 15 residues. Per the germline V gene, CDR1 is KGHSH and CDR2 is LQKENI. V lost 3 bases, J lost 7 bases, and 16 bases lay in between. CDR3 protein: CASSPAVDPGQPQHF. CDR3 nucleotides: TGTGCCAGCTCACCGGCGGTCGATCCGGGGCAGCCCCAGCATTTT.

The V and J genes are TRBV24-1 and TRBJ2-5; no reliable D call. The CDR3 loop spans 14 amino acids. The V gene's germline CDR1 is KGHDR and CDR2 SFDVKD. Trimming stripped 3 bases from V and 5 bases from J, with 12 bases between. The CDR3 protein is CATSDRAAPETQYF. The CDR3 DNA is TGTGCCACCAGTGATCGAGCAGCGCCGGAGACCCAGTACTTC.

The CDR3 sequence: CASKSAGVARETQYF. The CDR3 DNA reads TGTGCCAGCAAATCAGCAGGGGTGGCCCGGGAGACCCAGTACTTC. The chain joins TRBV28 to TRBJ2-5, with D perhaps TRBD1 (6 bases). Germline CDR1 and CDR2: MDHEN and SYDVKM. CDR3 length equals 15 residues. V dropped 7 bases and J dropped 5 bases, with 20 bases sitting between them.

The chain combines TRBV20-1 with TRBJ1-6, with D possibly TRBD1 on 6 matching bases. This CDR3 is 13 amino acids long. CDR1 and CDR2 (germline): DFQATT, SNEGSKA (reference sequence). Trimming shortened V by 4 bases and J by 6 bases, and 10 bases separated the two germline ends. The CDR3 DNA reads as TGCAGTGCTAACCGGGACATTAATTCACCCCTCCACTTT. Translating gives CSANRDINSPLHF.

The V and J genes are TRBV19 and TRBJ2-1; D is perhaps TRBD2 (6 bases). The germline CDR1 and CDR2 sequences are LNHDA and SQIVND (reference sequence). The V end lost 6 bases, the J end lost 6 bases, and 24 bases lay between the germline ends. The CDR3 sequence is 17 residues long. The CDR3 loop is CASSLFSDYPAFNEQFF. CDR3 sequence (DNA): TGTGCCAGTAGCCTGTTCTCGGACTACCCCGCCTTCAATGAGCAGTTCTTC.

V gene TRBV7-2 combines with J gene TRBJ2-3; TRBD1 aligns across 8 bases. Germline V lookup: CDR1 SGHTA, CDR2 FQGNSA. The CDR3 is 14 amino acids. V lost 4 bases to trimming and J lost 5 bases; unmatched junction nucleotides: 5. CDR3 in amino acids: CASSYLGQGDTQYF. For the CDR3, the DNA is TGTGCCAGCAGCTATTTAGGACAGGGAGATACGCAGTATTTT.

The CDR3 bases are TGTGCCAGCAGCTTAGATAGAACAGGTGGGGACTATGGCTACACCTTC. Its translation: CASSLDRTGGDYGYTF. This chain joins TRBV7-2 and TRBJ1-2; D perhaps matches TRBD1 (5 bases). CDR3 size: 16 residues. Germline V gene sequence: CDR1 SGHTA, CDR2 FQGNSA. V was pared by 1 base and J by 3 bases, with 15 bases between.

This clonotype was seen only a few times. The chain uses TRBV12-3 or TRBV12-4 and TRBJ1-1; D gene unclear. Trimming pared 3 bases from V and 10 bases from J, leaving 18 bases between. The CDR3 is 14 amino acids. The CDR3 protein is CASSFSLRGNPAFF. DNA of the CDR3: TGTGCCAGCAGTTTTAGTTTGCGCGGCAATCCAGCTTTCTTT.

This clonotype occurred a few times. The V gene is TRBV7-6, the J gene TRBJ2-1; the D gene is possibly TRBD1 (6 bases). Per the germline V gene, CDR1 is SGHVS and CDR2 is FNYEAQ. The V end was cut by 1 base, the J end by 2 bases, with 15 bases between. The CDR3 length is 17 residues. Here the CDR3 DNA reads TGTGCCAGCAGCTTAGGGGGGCAGGGTTCGACCTACAATGAGCAGTTCTTC. Amino acid sequence: CASSLGGQGSTYNEQFF.

V is TRBV2 and J is TRBJ2-2; weak D call: TRBD2 (7 bases). The germline V gene has CDR1 SNHLY and CDR2 FYNNEI. V was shortened by 6 bases and J by 7 bases, with 24 bases between the two germline ends. The CDR3 totals 17 residues. CDR3 bases: TGTGCCAGCAGCGACCCGGGGAGGGGGGGTTCGGTCGGGGAGCTGTTTTTT. This sequence encodes CASSDPGRGGSVGELFF.

This chain connects TRBV20-1 to TRBJ1-5; D ambiguous. The ends were cut back, 4 bases at V and 6 bases at J, with 10 bases in the middle. The CDR3 runs to 12 residues. Germline assignment: CDR1 DFQATT and CDR2 SNEGSKA (reference sequence). As DNA, the CDR3 is TGCAGTGCTATCTCGGGTCTTCAGCCCCAGCATTTT. Amino acids: CSAISGLQPQHF.

V is TRBV9 and J is TRBJ2-2; D not resolved. In germline, CDR1 is SGDLS, CDR2 YYNGEE. V lost 4 bases and J 6 bases, leaving 7 bases between the germline ends. The CDR3 has 12 residues. CDR3 residues: CASSSYAGELFF. CDR3 DNA sequence: TGTGCCAGCAGCTCATACGCCGGGGAGCTGTTTTTT.

The chain couples TRBV6-1 to TRBJ2-6, with no clear D. Trimming pared 3 bases from V and 0 bases from J, leaving 0 bases between. This CDR3 has 13 residues. Looked up from germline, CDR1 is MNHNS and CDR2 is SASEGT. As DNA, the CDR3 is TGTGCCAGCAGTGACTCTGGGGCCAACGTCCTGACTTTC. Protein sequence: CASSDSGANVLTF.

The chain employs TRBV18 and TRBJ2-1; TRBD2 matches 10 bases. The CDR3 is 14 amino acids. The germline V gene encodes CDR1 KGHSH and CDR2 LQKENI. V was pared by 5 bases and J by 14 bases, with 12 bases of the junction left unmatched. CDR3 coding DNA: TGTGCCAGCTCAAGCTCTAGCGGGAGTAAGGGGGAGTTCTTC. Protein product: CASSSSSGSKGEFF.

The chain has TRBV11-2 and TRBJ1-5; tentative D call: TRBD1 (6 bases). Germline CDR1 SGHAT, CDR2 FQNNGV. The CDR3 sequence is 14 residues long. Trimming removed 5 bases from V and 3 bases from J, with 11 bases in between. The CDR3 nucleotides are TGTGCCAGCAGCCCCCGGGACACCAATCAGCCCCAGCATTTT. It encodes CASSPRDTNQPQHF. Supplemented by reference TRBV11-2 and TRBJ1-5, the full variable domain reads EAGVAQSPRYKIIEKRQSVAFWCNPISGHATLYWYQQILGQGPKLLIQFQNNGVVDDSQLPKDRFSAERLKGVDSTLKIQPAKLEDSAVYLCASSPRDTNQPQHFGDGTRLSIL.

The J gene is TRBJ1-6, the V gene TRBV2; TRBD1 agrees at 7 bases. CDR3 length equals 15 residues. The junction had 9 bases not matched to a gene; V was cut back by 6 bases and J by 7 bases. Germline V CDR1 and CDR2: SNHLY, FYNNEI. The CDR3 DNA reads as TGTGCCAGCAGCGGTTGGACAGGCGCGAATTCACCCCTCCACTTT. Translated, it gives CASSGWTGANSPLHF.

The V and J genes are TRBV11-2 and TRBJ2-1; no definite D call. Germline assignment: CDR1 SGHAT and CDR2 FQNNGV. The V and J ends lost 7 bases and 8 bases respectively, with 12 bases between them. The length of the CDR3 is 12 residues. CDR3 sequence: CASTTYPDEQFF. CDR3 bases: TGTGCCAGCACGACGTACCCGGATGAGCAGTTCTTC.

The chain is built from TRBV27 and TRBJ2-7, with 8 bases matching TRBD1. Germline values: CDR1 MNHEY, CDR2 SMNVEV (reference sequence). With V trimmed by 0 bases and J by 2 bases, 3 bases remained unmatched. CDR3 length: 15 amino acids. This chain's CDR3 is CASSLSDRVAYEQYF. The CDR3 nucleotides are TGTGCCAGCAGTTTATCGGACAGGGTCGCCTACGAGCAGTACTTC.

The chain uses TRBV12-3 or TRBV12-4 and TRBJ2-1; possible D gene TRBD2, 5 bases. V shed 4 bases and J shed 7 bases, with 14 bases lying between them. The CDR3 has 14 amino acids. This chain's CDR3 is CASSYLPGNNEQFF. DNA of the CDR3: TGTGCCAGCAGTTATTTACCGGGAAATAATGAGCAGTTCTTC.

This chain links TRBV3-1 with TRBJ2-5; 7 nucleotides line up with TRBD1. The V gene's germline CDR1 is LGHDT and CDR2 YNNKEL (reference sequence). Losses at the gene ends were 2 bases for V and 8 bases for J; bases not matched to a gene: 8. This CDR3 is 14 amino acids long. The CDR3 reads CASSQSRDSTTQYF. DNA for the CDR3: TGTGCCAGCAGCCAATCCAGGGACAGCACAACCCAGTACTTC.